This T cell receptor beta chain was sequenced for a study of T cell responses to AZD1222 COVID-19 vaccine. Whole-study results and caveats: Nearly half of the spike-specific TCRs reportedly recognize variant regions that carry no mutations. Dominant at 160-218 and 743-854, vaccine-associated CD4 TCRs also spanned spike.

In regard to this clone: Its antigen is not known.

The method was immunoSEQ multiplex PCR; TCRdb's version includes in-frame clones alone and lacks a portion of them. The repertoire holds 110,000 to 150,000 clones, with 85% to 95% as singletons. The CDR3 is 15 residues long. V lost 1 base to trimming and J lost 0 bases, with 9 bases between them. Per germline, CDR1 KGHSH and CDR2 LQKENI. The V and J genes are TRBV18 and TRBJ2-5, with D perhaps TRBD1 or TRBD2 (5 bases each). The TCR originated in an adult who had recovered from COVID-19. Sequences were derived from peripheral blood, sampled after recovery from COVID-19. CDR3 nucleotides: TGTGCCAGCTCACCACGAGAGGGGTACCAAGAGACCCAGTACTTC. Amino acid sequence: CASSPREGYQETQYF. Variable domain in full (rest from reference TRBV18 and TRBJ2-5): NAGVMQNPRHLVRRRGQEARLRCSPMKGHSHVYWYRQLPEEGLKFMVYLQKENIIDESGMPKERFSAEFPKEGPSILRIQQVVRGDSAAYFCASSPREGYQETQYFGPGTRLLVL.